Reported below is one T cell receptor beta chain. CDR1 and CDR2 from the germline V gene are LNHDA and SQIVND (reference sequence). V lost 4 bases and J lost 5; bases outside the gene matches: 7. The CDR3 is 15 residues long. This sample is drawn from a study of blood T cell repertoires in COVID-19. The data were produced by immunoSEQ multiplex PCR, yet TCRdb's version contains in-frame clones alone and is incomplete. The data show approximately 210,000 clones, 85% to 90% seen once. The rearrangement joins TRBV19 to TRBJ2-1; 8 nucleotides agree with TRBD1. Sequencing was carried out using peripheral blood. This receptor was identified in a man aged 45-65 years with COVID-19, enrolled during active disease. The CDR3 here is CASSTDRDRHNEQFF. CDR3 nucleotides: TGTGCCAGTAGTACGGACAGGGACCGACACAATGAGCAGTTCTTC.